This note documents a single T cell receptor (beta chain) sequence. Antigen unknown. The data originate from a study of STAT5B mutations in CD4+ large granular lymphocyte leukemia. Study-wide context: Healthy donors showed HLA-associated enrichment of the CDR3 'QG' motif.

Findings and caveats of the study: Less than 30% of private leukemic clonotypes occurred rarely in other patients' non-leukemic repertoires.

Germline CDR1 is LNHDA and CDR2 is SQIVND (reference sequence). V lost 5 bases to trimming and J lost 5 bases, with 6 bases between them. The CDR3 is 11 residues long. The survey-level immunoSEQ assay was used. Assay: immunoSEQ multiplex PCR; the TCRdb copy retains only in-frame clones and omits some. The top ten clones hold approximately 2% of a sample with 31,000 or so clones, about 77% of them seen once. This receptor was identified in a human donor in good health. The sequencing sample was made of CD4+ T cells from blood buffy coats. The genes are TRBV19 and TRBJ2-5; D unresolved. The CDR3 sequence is CASSQRETQYF. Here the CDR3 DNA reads TGTGCCAGTAGTCAGAGGGAGACCCAGTACTTC.